These 20 T cell receptor beta chains share one sample of origin, sequenced in a study of high-grade serous ovarian cancer treatment subgroups. Using immunoSEQ multiplex PCR, the repertoire was profiled, and TCRdb retains in-frame clones only, with some absent. The repertoire holds around 8,800 clones, with approximately 91% as singletons. Tumor tissue was taken before any definitive surgery or chemotherapy was given. Sample: tumor tissue. These receptors came from a human donor with high-grade serous ovarian cancer.

The rearrangement links TRBV2 to TRBJ2-1; D unresolved. Germline V lookup: CDR1 SNHLY, CDR2 FYNNEI. The CDR3 has 17 amino acids. Trimming took 2 bases from V and 0 from J, leaving 14 bases between them. As DNA, the CDR3 is TGTGCCAGCAGTGAACCCTTGGACGGGCCCTCCTACAATGAGCAGTTCTTC. It is translated as CASSEPLDGPSYNEQFF.

The V gene is TRBV19, the J gene TRBJ2-7, with D possibly matching TRBD2 (6 bases). Between the trimmed V and J ends, which lost 8 bases and 3 bases, there was a span of 8 bases. Germline assignment: CDR1 LNHDA and CDR2 SQIVND (reference sequence). The CDR3 has 11 residues. The CDR3 loop is CASARGYEQYF. In DNA form, the CDR3 reads TGTGCCAGTGCGCGGGGCTACGAGCAGTACTTC. The full variable domain, with the rest looked up from reference TRBV19 and TRBJ2-7, is DGGITQSPKYLFRKEGQNVTLSCEQNLNHDAMYWYRQDPGQGLRLIYYSQIVNDFQKGDIAEGYSVSREKKESFPLTVTSAQKNPTAFYLCASARGYEQYFGPGTRLTVT.

The V call is TRBV28, the J call TRBJ1-5; 7 bases fit TRBD1. V shed 6 bases and J 6 bases; nucleotides not matched to a gene: 8. CDR3 length: 14 residues. The V gene's germline CDR1 is MDHEN and CDR2 SYDVKM. CDR3 sequence: CASSLDRAPQPQHF. CDR3 sequence (DNA): TGTGCCAGCAGCCTAGACAGGGCTCCTCAGCCCCAGCATTTT.

The chain is built from TRBV28 and TRBJ1-1; D unresolved. Germline V gene sequence: CDR1 MDHEN, CDR2 SYDVKM. Trimming pared 4 bases from V and 0 bases from J, leaving 12 bases between. The CDR3 covers 15 residues. DNA for the CDR3: TGTGCCAGCAGTTACGGACCGACTTTGAACACTGAAGCTTTCTTT. As protein: CASSYGPTLNTEAFF.

The chain employs TRBV7-8 and TRBJ2-2, with 7 bases lining up with TRBD2. J lost 2 bases, V lost 3 bases, and 6 bases had no gene match. Germline loops: CDR1 SGHVS, CDR2 FQNEAQ. The CDR3 runs to 16 residues. The CDR3 DNA reads as TGTGCCAGCAGCTTCCGCCGGGACTACAACACCGGGGAGCTGTTTTTT. This codes for CASSFRRDYNTGELFF.

The genes are TRBV9 and TRBJ1-2, with a possible D match to TRBD1 (5 bases). This CDR3 is 14 amino acids long. Between the trimmed V and J ends, which lost 3 bases and 1 base, there was a span of 10 bases. The germline V gene encodes CDR1 SGDLS and CDR2 YYNGEE. CDR3 DNA sequence: TGTGCCAGCAGCGAACAGGAGGTTAACTATGGCTACACCTTC. Amino acids: CASSEQEVNYGYTF. Based on the CDR3 plus reference TRBV9 and TRBJ1-2, the full variable domain is DSGVTQTPKHLITATGQRVTLRCSPRSGDLSVYWYQQSLDQGLQFLIQYYNGEERAKGNILERFSAQQFPDLHSELNLSSLELGDSALYFCASSEQEVNYGYTFGSGTRLTVV.

This sequence joins TRBV5-1 and TRBJ1-4; the D gene is possibly TRBD1 (5 bases). The CDR3 is made up of 16 amino acids. The germline V gene encodes CDR1 SGHRS and CDR2 YFSETQ. V was cut by 4 bases and J by 3 bases, with 16 bases left in between. The CDR3 bases are TGCGCCAGCAGCGCCGGACAACCCGGGGCTAATGAAAAACTGTTTTTT. Translated, it gives CASSAGQPGANEKLFF.

J is TRBJ2-7 and V is TRBV5-4, with 9 bases aligning to TRBD2. V gave up 3 bases and J gave up 4 bases; unmatched junction bases: 5. The CDR3 consists of 14 residues. Germline V gene lookup returns CDR1 SGHNT and CDR2 YYREEE (reference sequence). The CDR3 nucleotides read TGTGCCAGCAGCTCGCGGGAGGGTGGGTACGAGCAGTACTTC. This codes for CASSSREGGYEQYF.

This chain connects TRBV9 to TRBJ2-3; 12 nucleotides match TRBD2. The germline gives CDR1 SGDLS, CDR2 YYNGEE. J lost 2 bases, V lost 3 bases, and 4 bases had no gene match. The CDR3 runs to 16 residues. In nucleotides, the CDR3 is TGTGCCAGCAGCGCCCGGACTAGCGGGGACACAGATACGCAGTATTTT. Its translation: CASSARTSGDTDTQYF.

The rearrangement links TRBV7-2 to TRBJ2-3; TRBD2 aligns across 8 bases. Trimming at V came to 2 bases and at J to 6 bases, leaving 4 bases not matched to a gene. Germline V gives CDR1 SGHTA, CDR2 FQGNSA. The CDR3 totals 14 residues. The CDR3 loop reads CASSLILAGDTQYF. CDR3 bases: TGTGCCAGCAGCTTAATTCTAGCGGGTGATACGCAGTATTTT.

This clone was picked up one time. The V gene is TRBV4-1, the J gene TRBJ2-7; TRBD1 matches at 7 bases. Germline V lookup: CDR1 MGHRA, CDR2 YSYEKL. This CDR3 is 15 amino acids long. Unmatched junction bases numbered 6, after V lost 1 base and J lost 3 bases. The CDR3 loop reads CASSQGAGGVYEQYF. CDR3 coding DNA: TGCGCCAGCAGCCAAGGGGCAGGGGGTGTCTACGAGCAGTACTTC.

V usage is TRBV6-6 and J usage is TRBJ2-5; weak D call: TRBD2 (7 bases). This CDR3 has 16 amino acids. CDR1 is MNHNY and CDR2 is SVGAGI in the germline V gene (reference sequence). The ends were cut back, 3 bases at V and 5 bases at J, with 19 bases in the middle. This CDR3 reads CASSYALPGGSETQYF. The CDR3 DNA follows: TGTGCCAGCAGTTATGCCCTGCCGGGGGGCTCGGAGACCCAGTACTTC.

The V and J genes are TRBV4-3 and TRBJ1-5; D might be TRBD1 (6 bases). V dropped 1 base and J dropped 0 bases, with 16 bases sitting between them. CDR1 is LGHNA, CDR2 YSLEER, per germline. The CDR3 runs 18 residues. In DNA, the CDR3 is TGCGCCAGCAGCCAAGGGGGGGCCCAGACAGATAGCAATCAGCCCCAGCATTTT. This codes for CASSQGGAQTDSNQPQHF.

Turning to this clone: At one end the junction does not follow the germline gene, possibly because of a read error. Here the CDR3 DNA reads TGTGCCTGGAGTGTCGGACAGTCCCTACACTTC. Translation: CAWSVGQSLHF. This chain uses TRBV30 with TRBJ2-5; TRBD1 is a possible D gene (6 bases). The CDR3 is 11 residues long. Germline CDR1 reads GTSNPN; CDR2 reads SVGIG (reference sequence).

The chain couples TRBV19 to TRBJ1-2, with TRBD1 matching 10 bases. This CDR3 region has 14 residues. Looked up from germline, CDR1 is LNHDA and CDR2 is SQIVND (reference sequence). The J segment lost 7 bases and the V segment lost 4 bases, leaving 6 bases of the junction unmatched. CDR3 DNA: TGTGCCAGTAGTACCCGAGGGACAGGGGCTGGCTACACCTTC. This encodes CASSTRGTGAGYTF.

This clone was seen just once. The rearrangement uses TRBV6-1 and TRBJ2-3, with 10 positions matching TRBD1. After removal of 3 bases from V and 3 bases from J, the junction contained 3 bases not matched to a gene. The CDR3 is made up of 15 amino acids. The germline CDR1 and CDR2 sequences are MNHNS and SASEGT. The CDR3 protein is CASSETGGITDTQYF. CDR3 DNA: TGTGCCAGCAGTGAGACAGGGGGCATAACAGATACGCAGTATTTT.

The chain links TRBV7-9 to TRBJ1-3, with 10 bases that match TRBD1. Germline V gives CDR1 SEHNR, CDR2 FQNEAQ (reference sequence). J gave up 4 bases and V 4 bases, and 4 bases lay outside the gene matches. This CDR3 spans 15 amino acids. CDR3 nucleotide sequence: TGTGCCAGCAGCTCGGACAGGGGGGCGGGAAACACCATATATTTT. Protein sequence: CASSSDRGAGNTIYF.

The DNA of the CDR3 is TGTGCCAGCTCACCGATTGCGGGAGGGCGGGGCAATGAGCAGTTCTTC. Protein sequence: CASSPIAGGRGNEQFF. This chain links TRBV18 with TRBJ2-1; 9 bases are a match to TRBD2. The CDR3 is made up of 16 amino acids. The junction had 9 bases not matched to a gene; V was cut back by 3 bases and J by 6 bases. Germline CDR1 and CDR2: KGHSH and LQKENI. Together with reference TRBV18 and TRBJ2-1, the CDR3 gives the full variable domain: NAGVMQNPRHLVRRRGQEARLRCSPMKGHSHVYWYRQLPEEGLKFMVYLQKENIIDESGMPKERFSAEFPKEGPSILRIQQVVRGDSAAYFCASSPIAGGRGNEQFFGPGTRLTVL.

The chain employs TRBV5-4 and TRBJ1-1; the D gene is possibly TRBD1 (6 bases). The V end was cut by 0 bases, the J end by 2 bases, with 8 bases between. The V gene's germline CDR1 is SGHNT and CDR2 YYREEE (reference sequence). The CDR3 contains 14 residues. CDR3 in amino acids: CASSLVQGNTEAFF. Written as DNA, the CDR3 is TGTGCCAGCAGCTTGGTACAGGGTAACACTGAAGCTTTCTTT.

The chain is built from TRBV18 and TRBJ2-1; 8 bases match TRBD1. The CDR3 loop spans 17 amino acids. J lost 2 bases, V lost 5 bases, and 11 bases had no gene match. Germline CDR1 is KGHSH and CDR2 is LQKENI. The CDR3 spells CASSTRGYRGTYNEQFF. The CDR3 DNA is TGTGCCAGCTCAACTAGGGGGTACAGGGGGACCTACAATGAGCAGTTCTTC.